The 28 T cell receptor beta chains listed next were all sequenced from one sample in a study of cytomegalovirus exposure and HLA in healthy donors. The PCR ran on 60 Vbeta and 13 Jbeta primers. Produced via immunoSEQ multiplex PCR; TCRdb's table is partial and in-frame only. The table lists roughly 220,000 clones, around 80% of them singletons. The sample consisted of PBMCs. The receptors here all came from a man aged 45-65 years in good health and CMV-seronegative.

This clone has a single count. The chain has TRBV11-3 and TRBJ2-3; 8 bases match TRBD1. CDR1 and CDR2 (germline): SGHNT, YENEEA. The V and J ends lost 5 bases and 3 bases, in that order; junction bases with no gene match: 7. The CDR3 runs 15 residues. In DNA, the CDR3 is TGTGCCAGCAGCCCCGGACAGGGTTTGACAGATACGCAGTATTTT. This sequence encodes CASSPGQGLTDTQYF.

The CDR3: CASSLDPLDTGYGYTF. CDR3 DNA: TGTGCCAGCAGCTTAGACCCTCTGGACACAGGCTATGGCTACACCTTC. J is TRBJ1-2 and V is TRBV7-2; D is possibly TRBD1 (5 bases). CDR1 and CDR2 (germline): SGHTA, FQGNSA. The V end was cut by 1 base, the J end by 4 bases, with 16 bases between. The CDR3 extends over 16 amino acids.

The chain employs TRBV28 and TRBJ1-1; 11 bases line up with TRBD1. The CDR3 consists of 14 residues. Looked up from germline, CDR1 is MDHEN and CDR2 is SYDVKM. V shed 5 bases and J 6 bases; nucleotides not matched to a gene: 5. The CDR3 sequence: CASSVRDRGAEAFF. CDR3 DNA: TGTGCCAGCAGTGTCCGGGACAGGGGGGCTGAAGCTTTCTTT. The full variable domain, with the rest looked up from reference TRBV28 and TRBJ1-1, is DVKVTQSSRYLVKRTGEKVFLECVQDMDHENMFWYRQDPGLGLRLIYFSYDVKMKEKGDIPEGYSVSREKKERFSLILESASTNQTSMYLCASSVRDRGAEAFFGQGTRLTVV.

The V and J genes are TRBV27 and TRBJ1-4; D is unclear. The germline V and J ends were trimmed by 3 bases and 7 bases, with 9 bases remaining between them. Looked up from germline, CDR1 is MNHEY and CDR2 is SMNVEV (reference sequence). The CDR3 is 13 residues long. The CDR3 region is CASSFRWAEKLFF. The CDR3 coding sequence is TGTGCCAGCAGTTTTCGCTGGGCTGAAAAACTGTTTTTT.

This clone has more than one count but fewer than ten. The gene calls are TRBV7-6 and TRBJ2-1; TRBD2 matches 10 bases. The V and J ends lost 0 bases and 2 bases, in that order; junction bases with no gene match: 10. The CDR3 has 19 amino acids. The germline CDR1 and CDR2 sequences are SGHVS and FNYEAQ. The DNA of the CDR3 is TGTGCCAGCAGCTTAGCGTCAGCGGGAGGGCCAAGTCCCTACAATGAGCAGTTCTTC. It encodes CASSLASAGGPSPYNEQFF.

The CDR3 nucleotides read TGTGCCAGCAGCGAACGGGGGTTGGGGAGCGCCGAGCAGTACTTC. It codes for CASSERGLGSAEQYF. The rearrangement links TRBV9 to TRBJ2-7; weak D call: TRBD2 (6 bases). CDR3 length: 15 amino acids. Trimming removed 3 bases at V and 6 bases at J, with 19 bases between. Germline V lookup: CDR1 SGDLS, CDR2 YYNGEE.

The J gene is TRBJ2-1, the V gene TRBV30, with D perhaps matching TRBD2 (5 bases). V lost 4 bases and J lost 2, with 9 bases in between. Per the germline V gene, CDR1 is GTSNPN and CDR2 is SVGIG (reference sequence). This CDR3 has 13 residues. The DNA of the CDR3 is TGTGCCTGGAAGCTCGGGGCCTACAATGAGCAGTTCTTC. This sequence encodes CAWKLGAYNEQFF.

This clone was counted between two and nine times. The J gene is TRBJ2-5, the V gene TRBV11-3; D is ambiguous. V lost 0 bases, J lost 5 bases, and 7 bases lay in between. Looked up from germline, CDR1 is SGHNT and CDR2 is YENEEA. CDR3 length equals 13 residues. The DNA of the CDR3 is TGTGCCAGCAGCTTAGAGTTCGGGGAGACCCAGTACTTC. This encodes CASSLEFGETQYF.

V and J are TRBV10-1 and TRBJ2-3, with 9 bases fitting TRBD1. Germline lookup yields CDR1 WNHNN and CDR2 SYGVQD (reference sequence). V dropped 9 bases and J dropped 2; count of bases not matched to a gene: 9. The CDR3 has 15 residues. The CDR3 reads CASSPGQGPTDTQYF. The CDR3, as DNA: TGCGCCAGTTCGCCGGGACAGGGACCCACAGATACGCAGTATTTT.

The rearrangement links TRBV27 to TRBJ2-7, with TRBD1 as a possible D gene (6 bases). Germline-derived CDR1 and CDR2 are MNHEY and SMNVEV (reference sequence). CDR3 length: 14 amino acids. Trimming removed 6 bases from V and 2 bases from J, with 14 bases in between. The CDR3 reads CASSLGQKTYEQYF. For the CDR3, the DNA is TGTGCCAGCAGCCTCGGACAGAAGACCTACGAGCAGTACTTC.

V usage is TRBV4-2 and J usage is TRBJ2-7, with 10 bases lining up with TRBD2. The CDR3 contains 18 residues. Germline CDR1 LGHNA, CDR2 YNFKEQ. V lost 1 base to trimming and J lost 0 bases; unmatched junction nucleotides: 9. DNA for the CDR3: TGTGCCAGCAGCCAAGGTAGGCCTAGCGGGAGCCGCTCCTACGAGCAGTACTTC. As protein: CASSQGRPSGSRSYEQYF.

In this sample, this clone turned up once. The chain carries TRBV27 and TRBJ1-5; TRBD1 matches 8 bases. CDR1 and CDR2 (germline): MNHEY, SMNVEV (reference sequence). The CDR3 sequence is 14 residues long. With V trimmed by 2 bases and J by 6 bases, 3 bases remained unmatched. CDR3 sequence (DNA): TGTGCCAGCAGTTTACAGGGGGCTCTTCAGCCCCAGCATTTT. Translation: CASSLQGALQPQHF.

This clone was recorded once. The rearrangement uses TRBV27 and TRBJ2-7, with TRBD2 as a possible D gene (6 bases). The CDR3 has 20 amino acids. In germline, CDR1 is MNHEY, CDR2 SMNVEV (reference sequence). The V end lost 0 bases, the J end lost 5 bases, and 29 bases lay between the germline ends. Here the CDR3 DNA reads TGTGCCAGCAGTTTATCGGGGAGTTCGATCTCTCGGAGGGATGCCCACGAGCAGTACTTC. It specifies CASSLSGSSISRRDAHEQYF.

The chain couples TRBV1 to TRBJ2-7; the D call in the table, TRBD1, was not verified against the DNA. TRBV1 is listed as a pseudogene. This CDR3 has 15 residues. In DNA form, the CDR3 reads TGCACCAGCAGCCTCAGGGGGGACAGGGCCTACGAGCAGTACTTC. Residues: CTSSLRGDRAYEQYF.

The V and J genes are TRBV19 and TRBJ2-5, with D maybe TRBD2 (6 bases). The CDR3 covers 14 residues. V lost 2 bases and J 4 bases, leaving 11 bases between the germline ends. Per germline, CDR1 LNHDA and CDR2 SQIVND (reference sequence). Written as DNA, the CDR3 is TGTGCCAGTAGTATAAGGAGGGAGCGAGAGACCCAGTACTTC. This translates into CASSIRRERETQYF.

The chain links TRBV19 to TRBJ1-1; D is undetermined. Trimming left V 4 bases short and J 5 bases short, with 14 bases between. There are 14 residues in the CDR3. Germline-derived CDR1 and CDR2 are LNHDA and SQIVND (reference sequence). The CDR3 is CASSTGNLRTEAFF. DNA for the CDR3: TGTGCCAGTAGTACGGGAAATCTTAGGACTGAAGCTTTCTTT.

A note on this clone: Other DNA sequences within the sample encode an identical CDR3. CDR3 sequence reads: CASSLAGNTEAFF. Written as DNA, the CDR3 is TGCGCCAGCAGCTTGGCAGGGAACACTGAAGCTTTCTTT. This chain links TRBV5-1 with TRBJ1-1, with D hard to call. This CDR3 region has 13 residues. V was trimmed by 0 bases and J by 1 base, leaving 4 bases between them. Germline V lookup: CDR1 SGHRS, CDR2 YFSETQ.

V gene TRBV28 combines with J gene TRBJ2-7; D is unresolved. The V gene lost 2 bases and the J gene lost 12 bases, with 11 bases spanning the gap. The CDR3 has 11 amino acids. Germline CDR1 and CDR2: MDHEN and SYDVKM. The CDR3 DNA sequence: TGTGCCAGCAGTTTACTTCGTTCGTGGTACTTC. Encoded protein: CASSLLRSWYF.

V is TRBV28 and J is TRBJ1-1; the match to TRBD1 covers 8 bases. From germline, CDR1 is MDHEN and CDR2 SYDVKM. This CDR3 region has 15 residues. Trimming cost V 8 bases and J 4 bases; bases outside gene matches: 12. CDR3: CASLPLDRDGTEAFF. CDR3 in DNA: TGTGCCAGCCTGCCCCTGGACAGGGACGGCACTGAAGCTTTCTTT.

CDR3 amino acids: CASSLGPSGRADTQYF. The CDR3 DNA sequence: TGTGCCAGCAGCTTAGGACCTAGCGGGAGGGCAGATACGCAGTATTTT. V usage is TRBV7-2 and J usage is TRBJ2-3, with 12 bases fitting TRBD2. The CDR3 covers 16 residues. CDR1 is SGHTA, CDR2 FQGNSA, per germline. V trimming: 1 base; J trimming: 4 bases; junction bases outside the gene matches: 3.

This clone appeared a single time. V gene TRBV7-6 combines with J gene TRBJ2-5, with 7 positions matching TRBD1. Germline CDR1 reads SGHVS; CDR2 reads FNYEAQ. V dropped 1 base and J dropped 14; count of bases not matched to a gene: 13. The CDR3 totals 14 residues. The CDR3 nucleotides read TGTGCCAGCAGCTTAGAATGGGGCGACAACAGGGGCTACTTC. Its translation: CASSLEWGDNRGYF.

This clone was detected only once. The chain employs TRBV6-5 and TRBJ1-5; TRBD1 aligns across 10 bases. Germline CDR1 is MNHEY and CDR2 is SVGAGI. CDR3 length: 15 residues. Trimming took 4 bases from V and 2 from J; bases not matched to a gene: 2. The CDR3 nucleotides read TGTGCCAGCAGTTTCGGACAGGGGGGCAATCAGCCCCAGCATTTT. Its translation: CASSFGQGGNQPQHF.

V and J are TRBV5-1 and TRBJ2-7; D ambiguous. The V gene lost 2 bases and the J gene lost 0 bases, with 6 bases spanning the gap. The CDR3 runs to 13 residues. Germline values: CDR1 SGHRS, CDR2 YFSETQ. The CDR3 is CASSFTSSYEQYF. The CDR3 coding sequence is TGCGCCAGCAGCTTTACCAGCTCCTACGAGCAGTACTTC.

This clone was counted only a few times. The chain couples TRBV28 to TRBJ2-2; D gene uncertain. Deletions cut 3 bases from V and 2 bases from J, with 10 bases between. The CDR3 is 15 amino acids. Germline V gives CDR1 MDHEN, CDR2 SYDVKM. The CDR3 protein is CASSLTGLNTGELFF. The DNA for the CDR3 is TGTGCCAGCAGTTTGACGGGTCTTAACACCGGGGAGCTGTTTTTT. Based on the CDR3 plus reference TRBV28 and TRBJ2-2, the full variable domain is DVKVTQSSRYLVKRTGEKVFLECVQDMDHENMFWYRQDPGLGLRLIYFSYDVKMKEKGDIPEGYSVSREKKERFSLILESASTNQTSMYLCASSLTGLNTGELFFGEGSRLTVL.

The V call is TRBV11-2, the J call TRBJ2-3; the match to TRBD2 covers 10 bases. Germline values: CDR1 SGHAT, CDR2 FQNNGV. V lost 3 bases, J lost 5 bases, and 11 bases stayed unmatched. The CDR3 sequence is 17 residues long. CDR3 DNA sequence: TGTGCCAGCAGCTTCGGGAGCGGGAGGGATGTTATAGATACGCAGTATTTT. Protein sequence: CASSFGSGRDVIDTQYF.

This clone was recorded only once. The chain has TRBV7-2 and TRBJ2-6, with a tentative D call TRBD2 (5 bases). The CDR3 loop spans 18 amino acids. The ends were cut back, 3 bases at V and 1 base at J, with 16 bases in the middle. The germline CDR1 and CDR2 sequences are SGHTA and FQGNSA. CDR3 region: CASSFSSGRKSGANVLTF. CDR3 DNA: TGTGCCAGCAGCTTTTCTAGTGGGAGAAAGTCTGGGGCCAACGTCCTGACTTTC. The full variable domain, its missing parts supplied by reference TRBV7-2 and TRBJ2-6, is GAGVSQSPSNKVTEKGKDVELRCDPISGHTALYWYRQSLGQGLEFLIYFQGNSAPDKSGLPSDRFSAERTGGSVSTLTIQRTQQEDSAVYLCASSFSSGRKSGANVLTFGAGSRLTVL.

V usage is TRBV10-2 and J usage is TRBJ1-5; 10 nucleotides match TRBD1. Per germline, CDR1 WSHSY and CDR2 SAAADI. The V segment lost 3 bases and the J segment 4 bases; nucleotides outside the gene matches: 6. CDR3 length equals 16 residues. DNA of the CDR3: TGCGCCAGCAGTGATTCGGGACAGGGGTTAAATCAGCCCCAGCATTTT. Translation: CASSDSGQGLNQPQHF.

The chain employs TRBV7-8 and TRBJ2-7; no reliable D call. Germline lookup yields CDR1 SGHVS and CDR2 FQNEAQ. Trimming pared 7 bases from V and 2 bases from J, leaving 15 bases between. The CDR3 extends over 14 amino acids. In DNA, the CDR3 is TGTGCCAGCACCCCACGGAGCCGGACCTACGAGCAGTACTTC. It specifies CASTPRSRTYEQYF.